The 3 T cell receptor beta chains below come from one sample, sequenced in a study of response to subunit inactivated influenza vaccine. Each CDR3 protein is one row after TCRdb ran MiXCR on the RT-PCR reads. The sample has roughly 190,000 distinct CDR3 sequences, approximately 14% seen once. The material sequenced was CD8+ T cells sorted from PBMCs, taken 5 to 6 days after vaccination. These receptors all stem from a man aged 50 or older who received an inactivated influenza vaccine.

The sample holds a few counts of this clonotype. V and J are TRBV6-5 and TRBJ2-3, with D possibly called TRBD1 or TRBD2 (5 bases each). The CDR3 sequence is 16 residues long. V lost 0 bases and J lost 2, with 12 bases in between. Germline CDR1 is MNHEY and CDR2 is SVGAGI. This chain's CDR3 is CASSYSLGVSTDTQYF. As DNA, the CDR3 is TGTGCCAGCAGTTACTCGTTGGGGGTCTCCACAGATACGCAGTATTTT.

The chain is built from TRBV7-6 and TRBJ2-2; 9 bases agree with TRBD1. The V gene's germline CDR1 is SGHVS and CDR2 FNYEAQ. V lost 1 base, J lost 2 bases, and 5 bases stayed unmatched. This CDR3 is 17 amino acids long. The CDR3 loop is CASSLVRTGANTGELFF. The CDR3 DNA sequence: TGTGCCAGCAGCTTAGTCCGGACAGGGGCCAACACCGGGGAGCTGTTTTTT. Full variable domain (outside the CDR3, taken from reference TRBV7-6 and TRBJ2-2): GAGVSQSPRYKVTKRGQDVALRCDPISGHVSLYWYRQALGQGPEFLTYFNYEAQQDKSGLPNDRFSAERPEGSISTLTIQRTEQRDSAMYRCASSLVRTGANTGELFFGEGSRLTVL.

The rearrangement joins TRBV10-3 to TRBJ2-3, with TRBD2 identical over 10 bases. Germline V gives CDR1 ENHRY, CDR2 SYGVKD. The CDR3 consists of 16 residues. Trimming at V came to 4 bases and at J to 3 bases, leaving 7 bases not matched to a gene. For the CDR3, the DNA is TGTGCCATCAGTGGGGCTAGCGGGAGCAGAACAGATACGCAGTATTTT. It yields the protein CAISGASGSRTDTQYF.